This entry lists 7 T cell receptor beta chains sequenced from one sample in a study of cytomegalovirus exposure and HLA in healthy donors. PCR involved 60 Vbeta and 13 Jbeta primers. The data were produced by immunoSEQ multiplex PCR, yet TCRdb's version contains in-frame clones alone and is incomplete. Of about 110,000 clones in the sample, 65% to 75% are singletons; the top ten hold 4.8%. What was sequenced was PBMCs. These receptors all stem from a man aged 30 to 45 in good health and CMV-seropositive.

V usage is TRBV2 and J usage is TRBJ1-5; no clear D. The CDR3 spans 15 residues. V was trimmed by 1 base and J by 3 bases, leaving 10 bases between them. Germline V gene lookup returns CDR1 SNHLY and CDR2 FYNNEI. The CDR3 bases are TGTGCCAGCAGTGAAGGAGTCGCTTTCAATCAGCCCCAGCATTTT. This sequence encodes CASSEGVAFNQPQHF.

The gene calls are TRBV19 and TRBJ1-5, with D possibly matching TRBD1 (5 bases). V was clipped by 1 base and J by 6 bases, with 10 bases between them. CDR1 LNHDA and CDR2 SQIVND come from the germline V gene (reference sequence). CDR3 length: 14 residues. CDR3 sequence: CASSIVGGFQPQHF. DNA for the CDR3: TGTGCCAGTAGTATAGTCGGGGGATTTCAGCCCCAGCATTTT.

This clone occurred a few times. The chain uses TRBV7-6 and TRBJ1-1; perhaps TRBD1 as D (6 bases). This CDR3 comprises 14 residues. From germline, CDR1 is SGHVS and CDR2 FNYEAQ. The ends were cut back, 3 bases at V and 3 bases at J, with 11 bases in the middle. CDR3 DNA: TGTGCCAGCAGCTTGTCAGGGGAAGACACTGAAGCTTTCTTT. Translating it yields CASSLSGEDTEAFF.

The rearrangement links TRBV9 to TRBJ1-5; possible D gene TRBD1, 5 bases. Germline lookup yields CDR1 SGDLS and CDR2 YYNGEE. The V end lost 3 bases, the J end lost 5 bases, and 12 bases lay between the germline ends. The CDR3 totals 14 residues. The CDR3 loop reads CASSAAGRDQPQHF. CDR3 DNA: TGTGCCAGCAGCGCGGCGGGGCGGGATCAGCCCCAGCATTTT.

The V gene is TRBV6-1, the J gene TRBJ1-2; 8 nucleotides match TRBD1. The CDR3 is made up of 15 amino acids. V lost 6 bases, J lost 8 bases, and 14 bases stayed unmatched. The germline CDR1 and CDR2 sequences are MNHNS and SASEGT. This CDR3 is CASRQRGTGQGGYTF. CDR3 DNA sequence: TGTGCCAGCAGGCAAAGGGGGACAGGACAAGGAGGCTACACCTTC.

This chain connects TRBV9 to TRBJ2-3; the D gene is possibly TRBD2 (5 bases). CDR3 length equals 15 residues. CDR1 and CDR2 from the germline V gene are SGDLS and YYNGEE. Trimming removed 0 bases from V and 3 bases from J, with 11 bases in between. DNA for the CDR3: TGTGCCAGCAGCGTAGGCGCCGAGGGAACAGATACGCAGTATTTT. Its protein product is CASSVGAEGTDTQYF.

V is TRBV10-3 and J is TRBJ1-1; the match to TRBD1 covers 11 bases. Germline V lookup: CDR1 ENHRY, CDR2 SYGVKD. Trimming at V came to 10 bases and at J to 6 bases, leaving 10 bases not matched to a gene. The CDR3 consists of 14 residues. The CDR3 region is CATQGDRGRPEAFF. In DNA, the CDR3 is TGTGCCACCCAGGGGGACAGGGGGAGGCCTGAAGCTTTCTTT.